This TCR beta chain was identified in a study of blood T cell repertoires in COVID-19. Across the whole study: From T cells, B-cell-depleted T cells, or PBMCs came the material, which was cDNA or gDNA.

Seattle's cohort entered during active infection and was followed longitudinally. Sequencing used immunoSEQ multiplex PCR; TCRdb keeps in-frame clones, though not all of them. The sample contains around 300,000 clones, around 87% of which appear only once. From germline, CDR1 is LGHNA and CDR2 YNFKEQ. V was pared by 7 bases and J by 6 bases, with 20 bases between. The CDR3 is 15 amino acids. The sequence derives from a woman in her 40s with COVID-19, enrolled during active disease. Sequences were obtained from peripheral blood. J is TRBJ2-3 and V is TRBV4-2; maybe TRBD2 (7 bases). CDR3 region: CASNTAGAPGDTQYF. CDR3 nucleotides: TGTGCCAGCAACACCGCGGGGGCCCCGGGTGATACGCAGTATTTT.